This TCR beta chain was profiled in a study of cytomegalovirus exposure and HLA in healthy donors. Study-wide findings and caveats: Within the data, a cluster of highly shared sequence variants was likely a sequencing artifact. Across donors, sequencing depth was assumed by presence/absence analyses to be roughly uniform. Analysis performed later showed TCR beta chains linked to HLA being more clonally expanded than equally common others.

With respect to this clone: No antigen is known for it.

Primers: 60 Vbeta forward and 13 Jbeta reverse. Method: immunoSEQ multiplex PCR; TCRdb's copy keeps in-frame clones and lacks some. There are roughly 140,000 clones in the sample; 85% occur only once, and roughly 2.3% lies in the top ten. The CDR3 runs 16 residues. J lost 3 bases, V lost 5 bases, and 3 bases had no gene match. Germline CDR1 and CDR2: SEHNR and FQNEAQ (reference sequence). The TCR sequence derives from a woman younger than 35 in good health and CMV-seronegative. Material for sequencing was PBMCs. The V call is TRBV7-9, the J call TRBJ2-1; the match to TRBD2 covers 14 bases. CDR3 loop: CASSPGLAGVYNEQFF. CDR3 bases: TGTGCCAGCAGCCCGGGACTAGCGGGAGTCTACAATGAGCAGTTCTTC.